Shown below are 26 T cell receptor beta chains from a single sample sequenced in a study of spatial heterogeneity in lung cancer (dated by TCRdb to between 2019 and 2020). Libraries were built with 5' RACE. Sequencing was carried out with a NextSeq 500. The public reads were run again by TCRdb, first through fastp at Q25 and then through MiXCR, and only productive beta chains were kept. Rows are unified per CDR3 protein, each entry keeping the most common DNA and genes. The sample records 40,000 to 45,000 distinct CDR3 sequences, about an eighth of which are singletons. 55% to 65% of the sample is taken by the ten largest. What the time point label conveys for this sample: sample taken at primary tumor resection. For TCR sequencing, whole RNA was extracted from tumor and nontumor lung tissue, or from cryopreserved PBMC samples, and no cell sorting was done. The material sequenced was PBMCs, taken at surgery. The receptors were gathered from a male donor with early-stage non-small cell lung cancer.

This clonotype was seen more than once but under ten times. The rearrangement links TRBV24-1 to TRBJ2-5; perhaps TRBD2 as D (6 bases). Trimming cost V 4 bases and J 3 bases, with 11 bases left between them. The CDR3 contains 14 residues. From germline, CDR1 is KGHDR and CDR2 SFDVKD. Here the CDR3 DNA reads TGTGCCACCAGTGAGAGCAGGAGGGAAGAGACCCAGTACTTC. The encoded protein is CATSESRREETQYF.

This chain uses TRBV7-2 with TRBJ2-5; 10 nucleotides line up with TRBD2. Germline values: CDR1 SGHTA, CDR2 FQGNSA. This CDR3 is built from 16 residues. V gave up 6 bases and J gave up 1 base; unmatched junction bases: 8. This CDR3 reads CASRPTSGTFQETQYF. Here the CDR3 DNA reads TGTGCCAGCAGACCCACTAGCGGGACCTTCCAAGAGACCCAGTACTTC.

The rearrangement links TRBV5-4 to TRBJ2-2; no definite D call. The V and J ends lost 0 bases and 2 bases respectively, with 11 bases between them. The CDR3 length is 16 residues. Germline V gene data show CDR1 as SGHNT and CDR2 as YYREEE (reference sequence). CDR3 amino acids: CASSLGSQRNTGELFF. CDR3 bases: TGTGCCAGCAGCTTGGGAAGTCAGCGTAACACCGGGGAGCTGTTTTTT.

The chain has TRBV7-8 and TRBJ1-5, with D possibly TRBD1 on 5 matching bases. This CDR3 has 16 amino acids. Germline-derived CDR1 and CDR2 are SGHVS and FQNEAQ. V gave up 4 bases and J gave up 4 bases, with 17 bases separating them. The CDR3 region is CASSSSSGRGNQPQHF. The CDR3 nucleotides are TGTGCCAGCAGCTCGAGCAGCGGAAGGGGAAATCAGCCCCAGCATTTT.

This clonotype was counted a few times. The chain links TRBV6-5 to TRBJ2-7; D is unclear. The CDR3 runs to 13 residues. Germline CDR1 MNHEY, CDR2 SVGAGI. Deletions cut 6 bases from V and 2 bases from J, with 11 bases between. In DNA form, the CDR3 reads TGTGCCAGCAGACGTGACAACACCTACGAGCAGTACTTC. Translating gives CASRRDNTYEQYF.

The sample holds a few counts of this clonotype. V gene TRBV9 combines with J gene TRBJ2-7, with D unclear. V dropped 7 bases and J dropped 10 bases, with 12 bases sitting between them. CDR1 is SGDLS and CDR2 is YYNGEE in the germline V gene. This CDR3 contains 10 residues. The CDR3 coding sequence is TGTGCCAGCGTAGCCCGCGGTCAGTACTTC. This sequence encodes CASVARGQYF.

The chain couples TRBV6-6 to TRBJ2-3; TRBD2 matches at 8 bases. Per the germline V gene, CDR1 is MNHNY and CDR2 is SVGAGI (reference sequence). The J segment lost 0 bases and the V segment lost 5 bases, leaving 10 bases of the junction unmatched. This CDR3 has 17 amino acids. CDR3 in DNA: TGTGCCAGCAGTCCCCTGGAGCGGGGGCCCAGCACAGATACGCAGTATTTT. Its translation is CASSPLERGPSTDTQYF.

This clonotype has only a few counts. This sequence joins TRBV12-3 or TRBV12-4 and TRBJ1-1; perhaps TRBD1 as D (5 bases). Trimming cost V 6 bases and J 4 bases, with 12 bases left between them. The CDR3 loop spans 13 amino acids. The DNA of the CDR3 is TGTGCCAGCAGGGCGGGGACGGCCACTGAAGCTTTCTTT. It translates to CASRAGTATEAFF.

A few counts support this clonotype. The chain recombines TRBV6-1 with TRBJ2-1; the match to TRBD2 covers 7 bases. Germline V gives CDR1 MNHNS, CDR2 SASEGT. The CDR3 runs 14 residues. With V trimmed by 1 base and J by 5 bases, 2 bases remained unmatched. CDR3 nucleotides: TGTGCCAGCAGTGAAGGACTAGCTAACAATGAGCAGTTCTTC. Its translation: CASSEGLANNEQFF.

The chain joins TRBV11-2 to TRBJ2-5; D may match TRBD1 or TRBD2 (7 bases each). V was trimmed by 5 bases and J by 4 bases, leaving 14 bases between them. This CDR3 contains 14 residues. The germline V gene has CDR1 SGHAT and CDR2 FQNNGV. CDR3 residues: CASSLPRGGETQYF. Written as DNA, the CDR3 is TGTGCCAGCAGCCTCCCCAGGGGGGGAGAGACCCAGTACTTC.

This clonotype appeared many times. The chain is built from TRBV28 and TRBJ2-7, with a possible D match to TRBD1 (8 bases). The CDR3 is 14 residues long. The V end lost 5 bases, the J end lost 3 bases, and 14 bases lay between the germline ends. Germline V gene lookup returns CDR1 MDHEN and CDR2 SYDVKM. CDR3: CASSPHRGGYEQYF. Here the CDR3 DNA reads TGTGCCAGCAGTCCCCACAGGGGGGGCTACGAGCAGTACTTC.

This clonotype was counted many times. This rearrangement joins TRBV4-1 to TRBJ1-6; D perhaps matches TRBD1 (6 bases). This CDR3 is built from 16 residues. The germline V gene encodes CDR1 MGHRA and CDR2 YSYEKL. Deletions cut 1 base from V and 10 bases from J, with 17 bases between. The DNA of the CDR3 is TGCGCCAGCAGCCAAGTATCCGGGGGCGAAGGATCACCCCTCCACTTT. Protein sequence: CASSQVSGGEGSPLHF.

This clonotype was seen at least ten times. The rearrangement links TRBV15 to TRBJ1-2; a weak D match, TRBD1 (5 bases). V lost 0 bases and J 9 bases, leaving 11 bases between the germline ends. CDR1 and CDR2 from the germline V gene are LNHNV and YYDKDF (reference sequence). The CDR3 has 13 amino acids. The CDR3 reads CATSRDVRTSYTF. The CDR3 region has the DNA TGTGCCACCAGCAGAGATGTTCGGACAAGCTACACCTTC. The complete variable domain, with remaining parts taken from reference TRBV15 and TRBJ1-2, reads DAMVIQNPRYQVTQFGKPVTLSCSQTLNHNVMYWYQQKSSQAPKLLFHYYDKDFNNEADTPDNFQSRRPNTSFCFLDIRSPGLGDTAMYLCATSRDVRTSYTFGSGTRLTVV.

The rearrangement joins TRBV12-3 or TRBV12-4 to TRBJ1-5; D is undetermined. Trimming removed 2 bases from V and 2 bases from J, with 13 bases in between. CDR3 length: 16 amino acids. Here the CDR3 reads CASSLSPGRGNQPQHF. The CDR3 DNA reads as TGTGCCAGCAGTTTAAGTCCCGGGCGAGGCAATCAGCCCCAGCATTTT.

This chain joins TRBV7-9 and TRBJ1-2, with D uncertain. With 6 bases removed from V and 3 bases from J, the gap between germline ends came to 17 bases. This CDR3 has 15 amino acids. The germline V gene encodes CDR1 SEHNR and CDR2 FQNEAQ (reference sequence). Here the CDR3 reads CASRSLAGRYYGYTF. The CDR3, as DNA: TGTGCCAGCAGGTCCTTAGCAGGTCGCTACTATGGCTACACCTTC.

This clonotype was counted many times. The chain recombines TRBV7-9 with TRBJ1-5, with D perhaps TRBD1 (6 bases). The CDR3 sequence is 16 residues long. V lost 5 bases and J 4 bases, leaving 18 bases between the germline ends. Germline CDR1 and CDR2: SEHNR and FQNEAQ (reference sequence). The CDR3 loop reads CASSPGPGTKNQPQHF. In DNA, the CDR3 is TGTGCCAGCAGCCCGGGACCCGGGACAAAGAATCAGCCCCAGCATTTT.

This clonotype was seen a handful of times. CDR3 region: CASSFRQDYGYTF. Here the CDR3 DNA reads TGTGCCAGCAGCTTTCGTCAGGACTATGGCTACACCTTC. The chain is built from TRBV7-2 and TRBJ1-2; no definite D call. V was clipped by 3 bases and J by 3 bases, with 8 bases between them. Germline assignment: CDR1 SGHTA and CDR2 FQGNSA. CDR3 size: 13 residues.

Note on this clonotype: This may come from a read error, since a much larger clone is one base off. The CDR3 protein is CPSSDLWGYEQYF. CDR3 nucleotide sequence: TGTCCCAGCAGTGATTTATGGGGCTACGAGCAGTACTTC. The V and J genes are TRBV2 and TRBJ2-7; D is unclear. The length of the CDR3 is 13 residues. Germline V lookup: CDR1 SNHLY, CDR2 FYNNEI. Full variable domain (remainder filled in from reference TRBV2 and TRBJ2-7): EPEVTQTPSHQVTQMGQEVILRCVPISNHLYFYWYRQILGQKVEFLVSFYNNEISEKSEIFDDQFSVERPDGSNFTLKIRSTKLEDSAMYFCPSSDLWGYEQYFGPGTRLTVT.

This clonotype has ten or more counts. V usage is TRBV7-2 and J usage is TRBJ2-5, with D perhaps given as TRBD1 or TRBD2 (6 bases each). CDR1 SGHTA and CDR2 FQGNSA come from the germline V gene. Trimming cost V 5 bases and J 1 base, with 11 bases left between them. This CDR3 is built from 14 residues. CDR3 DNA sequence: TGTGCCAGCAGCCTCGGGGGCAGCCAAGAGACCCAGTACTTC. Protein: CASSLGGSQETQYF. Variable domain in full (rest from reference TRBV7-2 and TRBJ2-5): GAGVSQSPSNKVTEKGKDVELRCDPISGHTALYWYRQSLGQGLEFLIYFQGNSAPDKSGLPSDRFSAERTGGSVSTLTIQRTQQEDSAVYLCASSLGGSQETQYFGPGTRLLVL.

This clonotype was detected many times. The chain couples TRBV7-2 to TRBJ2-1, with D tentatively TRBD1 (6 bases). This CDR3 comprises 16 residues. The germline V gene encodes CDR1 SGHTA and CDR2 FQGNSA. Trimming removed 1 base from V and 2 bases from J, with 12 bases in between. Here the CDR3 reads CASSLVLGTTYNEQFF. CDR3 nucleotides: TGTGCCAGCAGCTTAGTGCTCGGGACAACCTACAATGAGCAGTTCTTC.

The rearrangement uses TRBV11-2 and TRBJ2-2, with 9 bases that match TRBD2. The CDR3 loop spans 17 amino acids. The V and J ends lost 4 bases and 7 bases, in that order; junction bases with no gene match: 13. Germline CDR1 reads SGHAT; CDR2 reads FQNNGV. The DNA of the CDR3 is TGTGCCAGCAGCTCCTTAAGCGGGAGGACCAGCGTCGGGGAGCTGTTTTTT. This codes for CASSSLSGRTSVGELFF. Combining the CDR3 with reference TRBV11-2 and TRBJ2-2 gives the whole variable domain EAGVAQSPRYKIIEKRQSVAFWCNPISGHATLYWYQQILGQGPKLLIQFQNNGVVDDSQLPKDRFSAERLKGVDSTLKIQPAKLEDSAVYLCASSSLSGRTSVGELFFGEGSRLTVL.

This rearrangement joins TRBV6-2 or TRBV6-3 to TRBJ1-4; D not resolved. The V end lost 5 bases, the J end lost 0 bases, and 19 bases lay between the germline ends. Germline CDR1 is MNHEY and CDR2 is SVGEGT. The CDR3 consists of 18 residues. This CDR3 is CASSIVREKRTTNEKLFF. The CDR3 DNA reads TGTGCCAGCAGTATAGTCCGGGAGAAGAGAACAACTAATGAAAAACTGTTTTTT.

This chain connects TRBV3-1 to TRBJ1-2; D unresolved. Germline V gives CDR1 LGHDT, CDR2 YNNKEL (reference sequence). With 0 bases removed from V and 5 bases from J, the gap between germline ends came to 7 bases. This CDR3 has 13 residues. The CDR3 region has the DNA TGTGCCAGCAGCCAAGATAACCGTTATGGCTACACCTTC. It specifies CASSQDNRYGYTF.

This clonotype has more than one count but fewer than ten. Germline is not matched at one junction end, which may reflect a read error. The chain couples TRBV4-1 to TRBJ1-3; a weak D match, TRBD1 (5 bases). The CDR3 extends over 16 amino acids. Germline values: CDR1 MGHRA, CDR2 YSYEKL. The CDR3 nucleotides are TGCGCCAGCAGCCAAGCCGGGACGACGTTCGGAAATACCATATATTTT. Protein sequence: CASSQAGTTFGNTIYF.

The CDR3: CAISDSRAQDTQYF. CDR3 sequence (DNA): TGTGCCATCAGTGATTCCCGAGCGCAAGATACGCAGTATTTT. The V and J genes are TRBV10-3 and TRBJ2-3, with D hard to call. This CDR3 spans 14 amino acids. Germline V gene lookup returns CDR1 ENHRY and CDR2 SYGVKD. Trimming pared 3 bases from V and 5 bases from J, leaving 12 bases between.

This clonotype was counted a few times. The rearrangement links TRBV6-5 to TRBJ2-7; 8 positions match TRBD2. CDR1 and CDR2 from the germline V gene are MNHEY and SVGAGI. After removal of 2 bases from V and 7 bases from J, the junction contained 4 bases not matched to a gene. The CDR3 contains 13 residues. For the CDR3, the DNA is TGTGCCAGCAGTTACGGGACTAGTAGGGAGCAGTACTTC. Its protein is CASSYGTSREQYF.